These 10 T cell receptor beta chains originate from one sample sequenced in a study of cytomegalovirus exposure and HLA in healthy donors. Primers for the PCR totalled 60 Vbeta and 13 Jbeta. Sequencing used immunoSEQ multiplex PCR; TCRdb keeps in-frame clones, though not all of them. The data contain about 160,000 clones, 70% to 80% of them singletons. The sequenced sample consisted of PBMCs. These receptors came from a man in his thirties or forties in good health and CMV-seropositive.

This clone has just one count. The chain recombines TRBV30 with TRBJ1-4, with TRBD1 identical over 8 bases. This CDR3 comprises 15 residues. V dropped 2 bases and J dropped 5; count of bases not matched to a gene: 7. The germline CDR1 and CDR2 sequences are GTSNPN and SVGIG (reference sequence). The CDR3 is CAWSPSTGVNEKLFF. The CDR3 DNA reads TGTGCCTGGAGTCCTTCGACAGGGGTAAATGAAAAACTGTTTTTT.

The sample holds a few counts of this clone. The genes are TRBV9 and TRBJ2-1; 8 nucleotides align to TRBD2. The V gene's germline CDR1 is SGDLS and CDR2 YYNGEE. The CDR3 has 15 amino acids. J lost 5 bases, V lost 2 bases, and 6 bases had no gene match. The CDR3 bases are TGTGCCAGCAGCGTCGGGGGGGGGCCCGACAATGAGCAGTTCTTC. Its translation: CASSVGGGPDNEQFF.

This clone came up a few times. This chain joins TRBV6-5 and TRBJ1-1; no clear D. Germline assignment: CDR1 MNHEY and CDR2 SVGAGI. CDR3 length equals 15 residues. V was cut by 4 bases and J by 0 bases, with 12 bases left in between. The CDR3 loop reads CASSLSGPMNTEAFF. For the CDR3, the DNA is TGTGCCAGCAGTTTATCAGGCCCTATGAACACTGAAGCTTTCTTT.

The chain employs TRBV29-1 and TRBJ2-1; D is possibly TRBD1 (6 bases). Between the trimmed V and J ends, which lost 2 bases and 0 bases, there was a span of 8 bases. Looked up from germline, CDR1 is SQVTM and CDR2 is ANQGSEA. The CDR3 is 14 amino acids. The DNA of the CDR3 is TGCAGCGTTGAAAGGGACACCTCCTACAATGAGCAGTTCTTC. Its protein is CSVERDTSYNEQFF.

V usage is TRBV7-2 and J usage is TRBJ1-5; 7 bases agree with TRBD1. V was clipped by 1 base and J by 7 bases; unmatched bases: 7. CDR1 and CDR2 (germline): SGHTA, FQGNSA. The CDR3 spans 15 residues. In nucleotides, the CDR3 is TGTGCCAGCAGCTTAGGGGGACAGAGCCACCAGCCCCAGCATTTT. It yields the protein CASSLGGQSHQPQHF.

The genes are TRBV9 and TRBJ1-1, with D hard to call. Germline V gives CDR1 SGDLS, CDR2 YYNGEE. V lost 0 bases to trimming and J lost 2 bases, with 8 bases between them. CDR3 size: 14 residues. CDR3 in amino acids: CASSVGPVNTEAFF. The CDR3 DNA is TGTGCCAGCAGCGTAGGTCCGGTCAACACTGAAGCTTTCTTT.

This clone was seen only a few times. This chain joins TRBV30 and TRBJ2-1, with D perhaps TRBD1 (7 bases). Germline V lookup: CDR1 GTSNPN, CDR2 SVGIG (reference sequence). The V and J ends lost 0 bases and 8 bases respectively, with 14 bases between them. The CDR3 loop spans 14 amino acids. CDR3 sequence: CAWSVQGRLHEQFF. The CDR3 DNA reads TGTGCCTGGAGTGTACAGGGGAGGTTGCATGAGCAGTTCTTC.

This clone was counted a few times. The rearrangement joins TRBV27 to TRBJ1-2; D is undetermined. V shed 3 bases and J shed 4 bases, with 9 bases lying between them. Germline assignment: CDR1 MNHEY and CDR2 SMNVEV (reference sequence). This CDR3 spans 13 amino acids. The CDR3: CASSFTAAYGYTF. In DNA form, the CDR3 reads TGTGCCAGCAGTTTCACAGCTGCCTATGGCTACACCTTC.

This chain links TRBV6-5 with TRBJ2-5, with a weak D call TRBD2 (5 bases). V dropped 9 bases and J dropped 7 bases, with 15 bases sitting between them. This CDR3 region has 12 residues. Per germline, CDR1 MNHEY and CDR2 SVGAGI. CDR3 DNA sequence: TGTGCCAGTAGAGGGCCCGCAGGGACCCAGTACTTC. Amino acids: CASRGPAGTQYF.

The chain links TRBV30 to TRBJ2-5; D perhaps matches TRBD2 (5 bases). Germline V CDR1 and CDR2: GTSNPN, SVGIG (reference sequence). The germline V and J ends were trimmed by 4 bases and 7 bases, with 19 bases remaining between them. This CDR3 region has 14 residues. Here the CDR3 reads CAWNSGGSAGTQYF. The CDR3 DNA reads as TGTGCCTGGAATTCGGGCGGCTCGGCGGGGACCCAGTACTTC.